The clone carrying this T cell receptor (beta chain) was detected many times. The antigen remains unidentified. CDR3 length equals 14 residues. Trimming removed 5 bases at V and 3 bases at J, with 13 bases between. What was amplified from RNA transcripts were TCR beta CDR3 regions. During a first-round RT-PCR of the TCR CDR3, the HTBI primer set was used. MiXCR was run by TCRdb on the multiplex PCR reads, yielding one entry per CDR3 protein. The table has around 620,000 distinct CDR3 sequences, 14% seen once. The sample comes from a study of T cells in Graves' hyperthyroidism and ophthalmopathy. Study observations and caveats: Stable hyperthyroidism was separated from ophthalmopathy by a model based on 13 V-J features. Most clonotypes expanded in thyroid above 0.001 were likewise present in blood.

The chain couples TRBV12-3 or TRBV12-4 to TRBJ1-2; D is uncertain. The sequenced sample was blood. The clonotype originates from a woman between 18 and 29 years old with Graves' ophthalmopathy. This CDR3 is CASSPGASYYGYTF. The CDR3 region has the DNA TGTGCCAGCAGTCCCGGTGCCAGCTACTATGGCTACACCTTC.